This T cell receptor beta chain was documented in a study of blood T cell repertoires in COVID-19. Exposed volunteers were people who met a COVID-19 case within 2 weeks before study entry. As processed by the authors: Estimates of nucleated cell counts were drawn from the amplification of reference gene primers. This table comes from immunoSEQ multiplex PCR, and its TCRdb copy is limited to in-frame clones, with some not included. V, J and clone size reflect that table, while D and trimming were determined from the DNA. Among some 300,000 clones listed, approximately 89% were seen once. The CDR3 is made up of 14 amino acids. V was trimmed by 6 bases and J by 0 bases, leaving 10 bases between them. Looked up from germline, CDR1 is MNHEY and CDR2 is SVGAGI.

Sequencing used PBMCs or T cells enriched from blood (not recorded which). This clonotype originated in a woman in her forties or fifties who had been exposed to COVID-19. The chain employs TRBV6-5 and TRBJ2-3, with D perhaps TRBD1 (5 bases). The chain's CDR3 is CASRSDRSTDTQYF. Here the CDR3 DNA reads TGTGCCAGCAGGTCAGACAGAAGCACAGATACGCAGTATTTT.